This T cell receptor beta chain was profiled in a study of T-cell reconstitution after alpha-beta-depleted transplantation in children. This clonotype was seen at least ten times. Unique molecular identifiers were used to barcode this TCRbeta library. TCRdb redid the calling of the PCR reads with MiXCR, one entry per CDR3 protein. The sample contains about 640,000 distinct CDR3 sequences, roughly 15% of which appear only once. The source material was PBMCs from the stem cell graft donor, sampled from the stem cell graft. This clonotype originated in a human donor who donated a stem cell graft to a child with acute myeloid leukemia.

CDR3 sequence (DNA): TGTGCCAGCAAAAAAAACCCGACTCAGCGGGGTCCCGGGGCCAACGTCCTGACTTTC. It is translated as CASKKNPTQRGPGANVLTF. V usage is TRBV25-1 and J usage is TRBJ2-6; TRBD2 matches 7 bases. The trim removed 7 bases at V and 4 bases at J, leaving 19 bases unmatched. Germline loops: CDR1 MGHDK, CDR2 SYGVNS. The CDR3 is made up of 19 amino acids.